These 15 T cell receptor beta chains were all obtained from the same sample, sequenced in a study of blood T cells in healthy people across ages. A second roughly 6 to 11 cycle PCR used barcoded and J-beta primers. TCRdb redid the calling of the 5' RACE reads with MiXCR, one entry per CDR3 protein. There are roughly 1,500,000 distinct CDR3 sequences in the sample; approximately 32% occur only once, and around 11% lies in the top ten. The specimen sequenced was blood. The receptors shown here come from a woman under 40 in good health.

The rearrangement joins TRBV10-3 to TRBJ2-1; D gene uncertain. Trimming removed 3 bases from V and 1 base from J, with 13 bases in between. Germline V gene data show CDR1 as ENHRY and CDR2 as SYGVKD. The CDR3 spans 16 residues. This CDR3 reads CAISEEYFWSYNEQFF. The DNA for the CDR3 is TGTGCCATCAGTGAAGAGTATTTTTGGTCCTACAATGAGCAGTTCTTC.

The CDR3, as DNA: TGTGCCAGCAGGGGAGCACCAGAGACCCAGTACTTC. Protein product: CASRGAPETQYF. The V and J genes are TRBV28 and TRBJ2-5; TRBD2 might be the D (5 bases). Germline assignment: CDR1 MDHEN and CDR2 SYDVKM. Trimming shortened V by 6 bases and J by 4 bases, and 9 bases separated the two germline ends. CDR3 size: 12 residues.

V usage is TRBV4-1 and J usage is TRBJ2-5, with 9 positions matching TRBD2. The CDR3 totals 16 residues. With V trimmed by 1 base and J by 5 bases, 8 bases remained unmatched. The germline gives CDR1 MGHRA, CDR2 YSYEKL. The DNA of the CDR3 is TGCGCCAGCAGCCAAGGGGTAGCGGGAGAGGGGGAGACCCAGTACTTC. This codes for CASSQGVAGEGETQYF.

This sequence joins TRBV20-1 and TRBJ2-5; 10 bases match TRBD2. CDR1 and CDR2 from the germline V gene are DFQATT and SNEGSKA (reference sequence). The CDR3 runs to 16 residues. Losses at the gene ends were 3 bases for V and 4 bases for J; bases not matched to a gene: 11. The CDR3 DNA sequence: TGCAGTGCTAGTCGAGCGGGAGGGGCCTTCGGAGAGACCCAGTACTTC. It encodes CSASRAGGAFGETQYF.

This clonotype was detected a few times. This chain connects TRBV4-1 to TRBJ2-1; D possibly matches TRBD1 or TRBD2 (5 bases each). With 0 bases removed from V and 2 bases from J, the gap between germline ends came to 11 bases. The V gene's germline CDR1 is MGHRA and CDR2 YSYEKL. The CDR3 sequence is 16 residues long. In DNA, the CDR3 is TGCGCCAGCAGCCAAGAGGTCCAGGGACCCTACAATGAGCAGTTCTTC. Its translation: CASSQEVQGPYNEQFF.

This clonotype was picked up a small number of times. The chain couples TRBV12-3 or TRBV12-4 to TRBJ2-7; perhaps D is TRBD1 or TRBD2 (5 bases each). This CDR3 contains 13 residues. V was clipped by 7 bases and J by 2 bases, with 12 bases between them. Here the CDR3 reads CASTYGTTYEQYF. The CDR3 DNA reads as TGTGCCAGCACCTACGGGACCACCTACGAGCAGTACTTC.

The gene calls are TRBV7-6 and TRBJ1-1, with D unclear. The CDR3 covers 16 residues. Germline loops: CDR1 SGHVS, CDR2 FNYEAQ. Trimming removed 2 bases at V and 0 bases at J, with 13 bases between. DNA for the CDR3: TGTGCCAGCAGCTTATTTCGCGGCTTAATGAACACTGAAGCTTTCTTT. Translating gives CASSLFRGLMNTEAFF.

CDR3: CASSSDSGGFYEQYF. The CDR3 region has the DNA TGTGCCAGCAGTTCGGACAGTGGAGGATTCTACGAGCAGTACTTC. V gene TRBV2 combines with J gene TRBJ2-7, with D maybe TRBD1 (6 bases). Germline V lookup: CDR1 SNHLY, CDR2 FYNNEI. V gave up 5 bases and J gave up 3 bases, with 17 bases separating them. The CDR3 contains 15 residues.

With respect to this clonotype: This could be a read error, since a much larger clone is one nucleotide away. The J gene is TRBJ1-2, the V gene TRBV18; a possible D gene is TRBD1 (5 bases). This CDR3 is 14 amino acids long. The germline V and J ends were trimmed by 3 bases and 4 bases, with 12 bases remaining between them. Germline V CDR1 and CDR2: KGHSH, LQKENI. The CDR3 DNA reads TGTGCCAGCTCACCGGGCAGGGAGAGCTATGGCTACACCTTC. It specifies CASSPGRESYGYTF.

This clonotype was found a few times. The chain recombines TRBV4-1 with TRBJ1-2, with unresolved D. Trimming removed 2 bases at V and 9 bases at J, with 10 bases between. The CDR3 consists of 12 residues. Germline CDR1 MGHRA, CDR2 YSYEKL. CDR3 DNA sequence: TGCGCCAGCAGCCAACGGACCGGGAGCTACACCTTC. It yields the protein CASSQRTGSYTF.

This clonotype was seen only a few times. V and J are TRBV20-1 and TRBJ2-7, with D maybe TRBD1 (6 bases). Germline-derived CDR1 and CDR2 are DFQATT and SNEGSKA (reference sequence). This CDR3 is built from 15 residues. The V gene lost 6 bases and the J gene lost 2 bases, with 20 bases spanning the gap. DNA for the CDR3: TGCAGTGCCAATAACGACAGGTCGGTTACCTACGAGCAGTACTTC. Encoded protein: CSANNDRSVTYEQYF.

The CDR3 region is CSARYLAYEQYF. The CDR3 DNA sequence: TGCAGTGCTCGCTATCTAGCTTACGAGCAGTACTTC. V and J are TRBV20-1 and TRBJ2-7, with D perhaps TRBD2 (5 bases). V was clipped by 5 bases and J by 4 bases, with 12 bases between them. Germline V gene sequence: CDR1 DFQATT, CDR2 SNEGSKA (reference sequence). This CDR3 has 12 residues.

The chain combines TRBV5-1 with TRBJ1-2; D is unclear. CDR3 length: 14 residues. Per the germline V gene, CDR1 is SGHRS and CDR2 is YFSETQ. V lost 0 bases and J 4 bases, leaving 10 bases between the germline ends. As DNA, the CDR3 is TGCGCCAGCAGCTTGGCCCTAGGAGCCTATGGCTACACCTTC. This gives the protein CASSLALGAYGYTF.

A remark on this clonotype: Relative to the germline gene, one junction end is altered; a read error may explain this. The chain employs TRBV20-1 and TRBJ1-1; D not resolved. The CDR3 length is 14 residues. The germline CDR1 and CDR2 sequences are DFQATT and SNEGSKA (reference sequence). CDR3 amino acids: CSAGEDHGDTEAFF. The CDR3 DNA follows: TGCAGTGCTGGAGAAGACCACGGAGACACTGAAGCTTTCTTT.

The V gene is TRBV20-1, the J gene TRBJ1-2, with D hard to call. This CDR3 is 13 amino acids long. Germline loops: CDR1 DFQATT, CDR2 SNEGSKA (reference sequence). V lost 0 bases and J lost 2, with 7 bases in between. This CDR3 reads CSAREEGNYGYTF. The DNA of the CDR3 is TGCAGTGCTAGAGAGGAGGGAAACTATGGCTACACCTTC.